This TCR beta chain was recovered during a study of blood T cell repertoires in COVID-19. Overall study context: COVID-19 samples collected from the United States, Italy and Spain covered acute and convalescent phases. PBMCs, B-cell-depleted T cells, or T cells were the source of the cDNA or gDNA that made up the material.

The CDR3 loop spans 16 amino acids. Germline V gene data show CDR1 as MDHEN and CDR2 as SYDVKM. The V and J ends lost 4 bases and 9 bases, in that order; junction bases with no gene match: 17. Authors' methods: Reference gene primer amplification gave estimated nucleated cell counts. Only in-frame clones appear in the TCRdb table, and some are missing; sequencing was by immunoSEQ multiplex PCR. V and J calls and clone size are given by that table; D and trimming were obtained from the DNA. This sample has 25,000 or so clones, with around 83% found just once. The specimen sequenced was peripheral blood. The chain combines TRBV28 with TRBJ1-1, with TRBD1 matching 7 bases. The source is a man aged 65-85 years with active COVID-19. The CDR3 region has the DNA TGTGCCAGCAGTTCCCAGCACCAGGGGGTTGGGGGGAAAGCTTTCTTT. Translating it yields CASSSQHQGVGGKAFF.